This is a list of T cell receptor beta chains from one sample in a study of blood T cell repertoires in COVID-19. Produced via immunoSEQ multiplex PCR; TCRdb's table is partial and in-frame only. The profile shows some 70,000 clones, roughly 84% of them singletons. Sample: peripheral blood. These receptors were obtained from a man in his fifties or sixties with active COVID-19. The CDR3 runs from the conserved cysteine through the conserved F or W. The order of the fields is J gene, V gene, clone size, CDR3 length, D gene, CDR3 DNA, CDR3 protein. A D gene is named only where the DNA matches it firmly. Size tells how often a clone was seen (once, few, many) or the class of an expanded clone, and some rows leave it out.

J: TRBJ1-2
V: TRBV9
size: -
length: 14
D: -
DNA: TGTGCCAGCAGCGTAGAGGAGGATAGCTATGGCTACACCTTC
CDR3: CASSVEEDSYGYTF

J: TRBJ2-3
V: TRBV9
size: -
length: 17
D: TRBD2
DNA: TGTGCCAGCAGCGAAAGGAGGGGAGGGTATAGCACAGATACGCAGTATTTT
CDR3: CASSERRGGYSTDTQYF

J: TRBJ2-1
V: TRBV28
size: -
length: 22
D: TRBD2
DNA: TGTGCCAGCAGTTCTTACGGACTAGCGATTTTAGTATTAACAAGCTCCTACAATGAGCAGTTCTTC
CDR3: CASSSYGLAILVLTSSYNEQFF

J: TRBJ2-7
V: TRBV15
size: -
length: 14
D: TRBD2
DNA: TGTGCCACCAGCAGACGGGGGGAAACCTACGAGCAGTACTTC
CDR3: CATSRRGETYEQYF

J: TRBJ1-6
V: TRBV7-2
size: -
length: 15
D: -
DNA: TGTGCCAGCAGTAGACAGAGCTCCTATAATTCACCCCTCCACTTT
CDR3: CASSRQSSYNSPLHF

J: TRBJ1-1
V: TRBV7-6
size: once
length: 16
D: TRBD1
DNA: TGTGCCAGCAGCTCGAACAGGGGCCTTCTGAACACTGAAGCTTTCTTT
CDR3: CASSSNRGLLNTEAFF

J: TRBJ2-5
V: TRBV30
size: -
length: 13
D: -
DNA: TGTGCCTGGGTCGGCCGGCTGAGGGAGACCCAGTACTTC
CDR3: CAWVGRLRETQYF

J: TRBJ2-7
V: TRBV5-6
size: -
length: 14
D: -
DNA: TGTGCCAGCAGCTTGGGTCTGAGCTCCTACGAGCAGTACTTC
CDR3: CASSLGLSSYEQYF

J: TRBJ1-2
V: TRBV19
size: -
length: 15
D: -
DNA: TGTGCCAGTAGTGTACAGGGAGGGACTAACTATGGCTACACCTTC
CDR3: CASSVQGGTNYGYTF

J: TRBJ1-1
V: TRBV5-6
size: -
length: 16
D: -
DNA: TGTGCCAGCAGCTTGTGGGGGGTTGCGGGGAACACTGAAGCTTTCTTT
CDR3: CASSLWGVAGNTEAFF

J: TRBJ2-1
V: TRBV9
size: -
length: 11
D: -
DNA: TGTGCCAGCAGCGTAACAGATGAGCAGTTCTTC
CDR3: CASSVTDEQFF

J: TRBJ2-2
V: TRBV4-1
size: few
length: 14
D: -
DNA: TGCGCCAGCAGCCAGAGATCGGACACCCGGGAGCTGTTTTTT
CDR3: CASSQRSDTRELFF

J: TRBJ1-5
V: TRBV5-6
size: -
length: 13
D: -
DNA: TGTGCCAGCAGCTTAGGGGGGGGTCAGCCCCAGCATTTT
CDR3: CASSLGGGQPQHF

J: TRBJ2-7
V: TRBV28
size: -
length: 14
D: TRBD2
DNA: TGTGCCAGCAGTTTACAAGCGGGGGTGGGGCAAGCGTACTTC
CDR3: CASSLQAGVGQAYF

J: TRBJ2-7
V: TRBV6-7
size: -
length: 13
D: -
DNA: TGTGCCAGCAGTTGCCCCCGGGCCTACGAGCAGTACTTC
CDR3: CASSCPRAYEQYF

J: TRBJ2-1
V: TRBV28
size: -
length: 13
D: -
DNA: TGTGCCAGCAGTTTGTGGGGCGCCAATGAGCAGTTCTTC
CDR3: CASSLWGANEQFF

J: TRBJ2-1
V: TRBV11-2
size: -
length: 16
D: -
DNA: TGTGCCAGCAGCCCAGGCTCGTTACCACACTACAATGAGCAGTTCTTC
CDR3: CASSPGSLPHYNEQFF

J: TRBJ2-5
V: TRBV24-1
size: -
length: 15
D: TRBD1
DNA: TGTGCCACCAGTGACAGACAGGGGGTCCAAGAGACCCAGTACTTC
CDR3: CATSDRQGVQETQYF

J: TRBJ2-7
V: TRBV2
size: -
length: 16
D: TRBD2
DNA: TGTGCCAGCAGTGTGGGACTAGCGGGGGGTAACTACGAGCAGTACTTC
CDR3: CASSVGLAGGNYEQYF

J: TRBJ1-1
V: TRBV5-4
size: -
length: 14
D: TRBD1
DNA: TGTGCCAGCAGACGGGACAGGGGGGGGACTGAAGCTTTCTTT
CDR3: CASRRDRGGTEAFF

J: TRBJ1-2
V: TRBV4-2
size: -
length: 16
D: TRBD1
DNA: TGTGCCAGCAGCCAAAGAATATCGGGACAGGGTGTCGGCTACACCTTC
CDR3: CASSQRISGQGVGYTF

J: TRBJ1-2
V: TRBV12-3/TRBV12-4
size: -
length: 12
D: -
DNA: TGTGCCAGCAGTTTGGTCAGCGGAGGCTACACCTTC
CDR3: CASSLVSGGYTF

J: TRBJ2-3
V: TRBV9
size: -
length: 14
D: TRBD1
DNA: TGTGCCAGCAGCGTAGGCAGGGGGCCAGATACGCAGTATTTT
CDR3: CASSVGRGPDTQYF

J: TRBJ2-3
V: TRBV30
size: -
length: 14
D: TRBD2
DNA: TGTGCCTGGAGGGGGGGGAGATACACAGATACGCAGTATTTT
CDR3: CAWRGGRYTDTQYF

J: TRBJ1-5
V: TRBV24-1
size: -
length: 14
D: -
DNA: TGTGCCACCAGTGATCCCGAGCGCAATCAGCCCCAGCATTTT
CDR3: CATSDPERNQPQHF

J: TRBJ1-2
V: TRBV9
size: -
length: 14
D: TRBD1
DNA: TGTGCCAGCAGCCATGACAGGGCTAACTATGGCTACACCTTC
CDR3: CASSHDRANYGYTF

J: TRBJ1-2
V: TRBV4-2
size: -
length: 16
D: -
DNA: TGTGCCAGCAGCCAAGTCTCGAGGGATCTTCGGGATGGCTACACCTTC
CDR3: CASSQVSRDLRDGYTF

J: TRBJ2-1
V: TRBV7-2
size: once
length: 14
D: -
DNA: TGTGCCAGCAGCTTACTGAGCTCCTACAATGAGCAGTTCTTC
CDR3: CASSLLSSYNEQFF

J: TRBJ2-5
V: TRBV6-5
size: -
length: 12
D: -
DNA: TGTGCCAGCAGCAGGCGGGCAGGGACCCAGTACTTC
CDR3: CASSRRAGTQYF

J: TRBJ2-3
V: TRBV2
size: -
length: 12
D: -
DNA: TGTGCCAGCAGTGAGGGCTTGGATACGCAGTATTTT
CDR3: CASSEGLDTQYF

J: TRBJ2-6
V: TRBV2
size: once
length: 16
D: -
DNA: TGTGCCAGCAGTGAGGGCAGGACATCTGGGGCCAACGTCCTGACTTTC
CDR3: CASSEGRTSGANVLTF

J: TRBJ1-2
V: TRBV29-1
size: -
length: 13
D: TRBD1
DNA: TGCAGCGTTGAGGTCCGGGACAGCTATGGCTACACCTTC
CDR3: CSVEVRDSYGYTF

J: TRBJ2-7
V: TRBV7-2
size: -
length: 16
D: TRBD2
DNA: TGTGCCAGCAGCTTAGGTAGCGGGGGGCAACCCTACGAGCAGTACTTC
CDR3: CASSLGSGGQPYEQYF

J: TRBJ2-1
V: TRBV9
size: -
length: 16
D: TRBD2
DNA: TGTGCCAGCAGCTCCCGACTAGCGGGGGAGGCGAATGAGCAGTTCTTC
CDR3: CASSSRLAGEANEQFF

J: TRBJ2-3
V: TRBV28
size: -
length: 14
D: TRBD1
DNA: TGTGCCAGCAAAAGGACAGGGGGCACAGATACGCAGTATTTT
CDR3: CASKRTGGTDTQYF

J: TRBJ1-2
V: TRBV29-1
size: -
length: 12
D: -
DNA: TGCAGCGTTGATGGCGGGATCTATGGCTACACCTTC
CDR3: CSVDGGIYGYTF

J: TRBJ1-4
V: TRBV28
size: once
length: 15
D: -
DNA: TGTGCCAGCAGTTTCGACCGAGGGACTAATGAAAAACTGTTTTTT
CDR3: CASSFDRGTNEKLFF

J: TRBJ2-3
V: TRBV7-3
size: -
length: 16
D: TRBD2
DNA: TGTGCCAGCAGCCCCCAAGCGGGAGCTCGCACAGATACGCAGTATTTT
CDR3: CASSPQAGARTDTQYF

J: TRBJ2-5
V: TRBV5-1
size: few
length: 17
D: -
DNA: TGCGCCAGCAGCCTCAGGGCCGGGAGAGGTGGAGGAGAGACCCAGTACTTC
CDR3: CASSLRAGRGGGETQYF

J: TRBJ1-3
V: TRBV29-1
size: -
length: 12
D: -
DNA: TGCAGCGTTGAATTATACGGGAACACCATATATTTT
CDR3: CSVELYGNTIYF

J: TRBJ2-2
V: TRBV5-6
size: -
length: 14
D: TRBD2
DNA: TGTGCCAGCAGCTTCAACGCGGGGGCCGGGGAGCTGTTTTTT
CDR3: CASSFNAGAGELFF

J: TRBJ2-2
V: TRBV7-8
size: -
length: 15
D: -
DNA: TGTGCCAGCAGCTCCTCCGGGACTTACACCGGGGAGCTGTTTTTT
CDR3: CASSSSGTYTGELFF

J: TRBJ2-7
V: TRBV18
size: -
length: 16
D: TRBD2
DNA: TGTGCCAGCTCACCATGGGCTAGCGGGGGGACCTACGAGCAGTACTTC
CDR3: CASSPWASGGTYEQYF

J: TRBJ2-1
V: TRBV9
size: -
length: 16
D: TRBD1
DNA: TGTGCCAGCAGCCCTAGGAGACAGGGGGAACACAATGAGCAGTTCTTC
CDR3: CASSPRRQGEHNEQFF

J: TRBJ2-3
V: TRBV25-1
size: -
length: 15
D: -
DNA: TGTGCCAGCAGTGCTTGGACAGAAGCGCTAGATACGCAGTATTTT
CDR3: CASSAWTEALDTQYF

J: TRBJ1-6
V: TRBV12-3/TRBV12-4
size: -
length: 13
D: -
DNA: TGTGCCAGCAGTTTAAACAGATTTTCACCCCTCCACTTT
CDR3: CASSLNRFSPLHF

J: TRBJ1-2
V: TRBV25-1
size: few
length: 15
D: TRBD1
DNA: TGTGCCAGCAGTGCGCGGACAGGGTGGGACTATGGCTACACCTTC
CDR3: CASSARTGWDYGYTF

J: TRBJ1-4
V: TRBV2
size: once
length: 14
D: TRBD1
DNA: TGTGCCAGCAGGGCCCGGGACAGGGGCGAAAAACTGTTTTTT
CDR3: CASRARDRGEKLFF

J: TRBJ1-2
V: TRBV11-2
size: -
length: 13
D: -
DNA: TGTGCCAGCAGCTTGCCAGCTAACTATGGCTACACCTTC
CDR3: CASSLPANYGYTF

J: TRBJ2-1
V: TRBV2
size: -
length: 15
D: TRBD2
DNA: TGTGCCAGCACCACACTAGCGGGGTCATACAATGAGCAGTTCTTC
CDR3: CASTTLAGSYNEQFF

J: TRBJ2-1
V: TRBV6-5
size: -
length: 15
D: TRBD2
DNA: TGTGCCAGCTCACGGGCTAGCGGAGCCTACAATGAGCAGTTCTTC
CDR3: CASSRASGAYNEQFF

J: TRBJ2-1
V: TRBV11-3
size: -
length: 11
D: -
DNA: TGTGCCAGCAGCTCCGGACTACCACAGTTCTTC
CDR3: CASSSGLPQFF

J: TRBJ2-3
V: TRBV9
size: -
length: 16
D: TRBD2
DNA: TGTGCCAGCAGCGTAGGTCAGCTAGCGGGCACAGATACGCAGTATTTT
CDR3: CASSVGQLAGTDTQYF